Described below is a single TCR beta chain sequence and its context. This clonotype was seen repeatedly, ten times or more. What antigen it recognizes has not been identified. Per-base quality was not reported, and no clone a single base away is much larger than it. TCR beta CDR3 regions were amplified from RNA transcripts for repertoire sequencing. The first round of RT-PCR was done with HTBI primers and the Qiagen OneStep RT-PCR kit, and was followed by a second round of multiplex PCR, then size selection and purification. Sequencing of the libraries was carried out on an Illumina HiSeq2000 in paired-end mode with 100 bp reads. As for the original processing: SOAPnuke was used to process the reads, throwing out any read that had adapters, had uncalled bases, had a mean Phred below 15, or lacked an exact constant-primer or identifier match. COPE v1.2.5 was used to merge high-quality paired reads. Each unique nucleotide sequence was treated as a clonotype, and MiTCR v1.1 was used to align the clonotypes to the IMGT TRB V, D and J references. Analysis was restricted to V-J combinations with a frequency above 0.0001, which covered about 99% of repertoires. A TCR clonal expansion and chaos score per V-J combination was defined as the ratio of F50 clonal expansion to chaos observed in the TCRdist matrix. Welch's t-statistics and random forest were used to reduce features to about 13 V-J combinations, which were fed into a naive Bayes classifier. Thyroid-blood repertoire similarity was quantified with the Morisita-Horn index. TCRdb reprocessed the public reads (quality trimming at Q25 with fastp, clone calling with MiXCR) and kept in-frame beta chains. Rows are unified per CDR3 protein, each entry keeping the most common DNA and genes. The V and J calls were not made by the authors but by TCRdb's processing. The sample records about 370,000 distinct CDR3 sequences, about 17% of which are singletons. Around 1.6% of the sample is in the top ten clones.

CDR3 length: 14 amino acids, cysteine to phenylalanine. Just the 42-base CDR3 DNA is kept, in frame starting at base 1. V is shortened by 8 bases, J by 5 bases, and the region joining them spans 16 bases. CDR1 LNHDA and CDR2 SQIVND are derived from the germline V gene (reference sequence). The data were obtained in a study of Graves' ophthalmopathy and Graves' hyperthyroidism (dated by TCRdb to between 2018 and 2020). Broadly, across the study: Peripheral blood samples were taken at the time of initial diagnosis, before any treatment was given. For independent validation, a separate cohort was made up of approximately 19 hyperthyroidism patients plus 17 patients who later progressed from hyperthyroidism to ophthalmopathy. A discovery set of about a hundred patients (43 ophthalmopathy, 57 stable hyperthyroidism) was enrolled to explore V-J signatures distinguishing ophthalmopathy from hyperthyroidism. Following sampling, methimazole starting at 30 mg daily was administered to hyperthyroidism patients, and high-dose intravenous methylprednisolone was administered to ophthalmopathy patients. In total, 135 blood samples were TCR-sequenced: around 42 ophthalmopathy, around 75 hyperthyroidism and some 17 hyperthyroidism-to-ophthalmopathy patients. T-cell repertoires of thyroid tissue and blood were compared in 5 or 6 hyperthyroidism patients. TCR beta repertoire signatures were used to distinguish Graves' ophthalmopathy from Graves' hyperthyroidism and to predict progression to ophthalmopathy. The roughly 91 discovery patients were randomly split 7:3 into training and test sets.

Results the study describes overall, beyond this receptor: In validation, the model predicted ophthalmopathy progression with less than 71% sensitivity and roughly 78% specificity; some 13 predicted patients were CT-confirmed with GO in a median of approximately six months. The 13-signature model separated ophthalmopathy from stable hyperthyroidism with over 85% sensitivity and 81.08% specificity in cross-validation, and 80%/75% in the test set. Sample size was not statistically predetermined, and group allocation was not concealed from the investigators. Most expanded thyroid clonotypes with frequency above 0.001 were also detected in blood, suggesting blood repertoires may reflect the thyroid immune response.

Patients with ophthalmopathy had moderately to severely active disease, with a Clinical Activity Score of 3 or more, a NOSPECS grade of 4 or more, and a disease duration of less than 3 months. Patients were excluded if they had other autoimmune diseases, uncontrolled infections, pregnancy or lactation. Clinical symptoms, serum thyroxine, TRAb, thyroid ultrasound and orbital computed tomography formed the basis of the diagnosis. Ficoll-Paque density gradient centrifugation was used to isolate PBMCs from about 10 ml of fresh peripheral blood. Total RNA was extracted using Trizol reagent, and RNA quality was checked on an Agilent 2100 Bioanalyzer.

This receptor was taken from a woman aged 18 to 35 with Graves' ophthalmopathy. Donor details come from another sample of the same person, matched by shared clones. The sequence is built from TRBV19 and TRBJ1-5; TRBD1 is perhaps the D gene, given 5 matching bases. Material for sequencing was peripheral blood. CDR3 protein: CASSTRGVDQPQHF. The nucleotide sequence is TGTGCCAGTTCGACCCGGGGGGTAGATCAGCCCCAGCATTTT.